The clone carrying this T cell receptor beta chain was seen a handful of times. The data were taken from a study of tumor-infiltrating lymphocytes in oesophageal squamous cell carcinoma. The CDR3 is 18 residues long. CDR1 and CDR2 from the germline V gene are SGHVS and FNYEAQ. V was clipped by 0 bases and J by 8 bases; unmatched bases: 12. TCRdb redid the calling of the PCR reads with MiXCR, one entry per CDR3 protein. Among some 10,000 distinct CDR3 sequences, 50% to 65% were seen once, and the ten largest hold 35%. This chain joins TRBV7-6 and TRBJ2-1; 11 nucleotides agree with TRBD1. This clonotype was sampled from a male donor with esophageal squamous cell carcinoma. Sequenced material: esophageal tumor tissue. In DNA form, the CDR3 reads TGTGCCAGCAGCTTAGCGGGTTACGGGACAGGGGGTGGTGATGAGCAGTTCTTC. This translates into CASSLAGYGTGGGDEQFF.